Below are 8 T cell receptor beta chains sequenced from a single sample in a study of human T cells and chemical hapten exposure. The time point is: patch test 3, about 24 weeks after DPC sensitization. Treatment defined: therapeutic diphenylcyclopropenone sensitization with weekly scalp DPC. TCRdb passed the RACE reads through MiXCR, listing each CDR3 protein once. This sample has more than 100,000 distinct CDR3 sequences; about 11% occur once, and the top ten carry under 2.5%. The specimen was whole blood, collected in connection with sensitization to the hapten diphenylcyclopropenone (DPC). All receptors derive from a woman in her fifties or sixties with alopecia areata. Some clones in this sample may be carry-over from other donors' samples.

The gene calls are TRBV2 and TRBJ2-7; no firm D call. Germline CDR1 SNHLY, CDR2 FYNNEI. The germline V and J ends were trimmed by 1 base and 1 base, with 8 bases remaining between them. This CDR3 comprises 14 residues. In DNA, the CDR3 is TGTGCCAGCAGTGAAGGGACCCATTCCTACGAGCAGTACTTC. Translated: CASSEGTHSYEQYF.

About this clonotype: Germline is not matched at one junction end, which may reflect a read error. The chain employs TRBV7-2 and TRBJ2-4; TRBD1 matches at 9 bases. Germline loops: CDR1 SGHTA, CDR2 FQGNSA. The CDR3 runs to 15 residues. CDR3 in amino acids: CASSVDRGDGNNQYF. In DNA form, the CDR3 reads TGTGCCAGCAGCGTCGACAGGGGGGATGGAAACAATCAGTACTTC.

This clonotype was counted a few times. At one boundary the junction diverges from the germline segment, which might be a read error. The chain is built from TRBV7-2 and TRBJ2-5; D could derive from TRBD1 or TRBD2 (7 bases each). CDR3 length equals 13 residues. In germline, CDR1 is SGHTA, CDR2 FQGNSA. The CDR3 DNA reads TGTGCCAGCAGCCCAGGGGGGGACACTGGGCGGGACTTC. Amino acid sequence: CASSPGGDTGRDF.

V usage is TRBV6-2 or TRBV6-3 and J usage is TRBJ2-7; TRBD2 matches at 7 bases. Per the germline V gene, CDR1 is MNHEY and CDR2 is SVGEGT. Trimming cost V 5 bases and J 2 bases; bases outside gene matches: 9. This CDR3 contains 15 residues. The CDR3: CASSHPGLPAYEQYF. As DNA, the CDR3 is TGTGCCAGCAGTCATCCGGGACTACCAGCCTACGAGCAGTACTTC.

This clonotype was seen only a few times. CDR3 residues: CASSGRRNYGYTF. In nucleotides, the CDR3 is TGTGCCAGTAGCGGACGGAGAAACTATGGCTACACCTTC. The gene calls are TRBV19 and TRBJ1-2; D uncertain. Trimming stripped 6 bases from V and 2 bases from J, with 10 bases between. Per germline, CDR1 LNHDA and CDR2 SQIVND (reference sequence). CDR3 size: 13 residues.

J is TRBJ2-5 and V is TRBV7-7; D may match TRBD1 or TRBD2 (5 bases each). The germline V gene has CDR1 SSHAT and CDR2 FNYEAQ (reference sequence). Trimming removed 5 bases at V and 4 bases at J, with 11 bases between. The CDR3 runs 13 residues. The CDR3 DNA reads TGTGCCAGCAGCCCCGGGACCGCAGAGACCCAGTACTTC. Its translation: CASSPGTAETQYF.

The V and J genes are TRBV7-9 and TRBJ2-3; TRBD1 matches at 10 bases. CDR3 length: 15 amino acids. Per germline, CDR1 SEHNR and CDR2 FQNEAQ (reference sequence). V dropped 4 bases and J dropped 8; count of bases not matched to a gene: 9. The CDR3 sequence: CASSSRQGAGSTQYF. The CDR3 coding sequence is TGTGCCAGCAGCTCAAGACAGGGGGCCGGTAGTACGCAGTATTTT.

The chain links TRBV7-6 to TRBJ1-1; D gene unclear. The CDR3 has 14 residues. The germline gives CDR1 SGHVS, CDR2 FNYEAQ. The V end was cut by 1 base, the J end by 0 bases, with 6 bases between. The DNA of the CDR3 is TGTGCCAGCAGCTTAGAGGGCCTGAACACTGAAGCTTTCTTT. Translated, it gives CASSLEGLNTEAFF.